A single sample is the source of the 26 T cell receptor beta chains below, sequenced in a study of blood T cell repertoires in COVID-19. Repertoires were generated with immunoSEQ multiplex PCR, while TCRdb's copy carries only in-frame clones and drops some. In the table there are 100,000 to 150,000 clones, 86% of which are singletons. Sequencing used peripheral blood. These receptors were collected from a woman between 65 and 79 years old with COVID-19, enrolled during active disease.

The V gene is TRBV2, the J gene TRBJ1-1; D not resolved. Trimming took off 2 bases at V and 4 bases at J, with 11 bases between the two ends. This CDR3 comprises 14 residues. Germline CDR1 and CDR2: SNHLY and FYNNEI. The chain's CDR3 is CASSESWAGTEAFF. In nucleotides, the CDR3 is TGTGCCAGCAGTGAATCTTGGGCAGGCACTGAAGCTTTCTTT. Looking up the rest from reference TRBV2 and TRBJ1-1 gives the full variable domain: EPEVTQTPSHQVTQMGQEVILRCVPISNHLYFYWYRQILGQKVEFLVSFYNNEISEKSEIFDDQFSVERPDGSNFTLKIRSTKLEDSAMYFCASSESWAGTEAFFGQGTRLTVV.

The gene calls are TRBV4-2 and TRBJ2-7; 8 bases align to TRBD1. CDR1 and CDR2 from the germline V gene are LGHNA and YNFKEQ. This CDR3 spans 16 amino acids. J lost 3 bases, V lost 0 bases, and 7 bases had no gene match. CDR3 amino acids: CASSQDHQGAYYEQYF. The DNA for the CDR3 is TGTGCCAGCAGCCAAGATCACCAGGGGGCTTACTACGAGCAGTACTTC.

A few counts support this clone. V usage is TRBV27 and J usage is TRBJ2-2; tentatively, D is TRBD1 (6 bases). Germline CDR1 MNHEY, CDR2 SMNVEV (reference sequence). V was shortened by 10 bases and J by 3 bases, with 21 bases between the two germline ends. The CDR3 is 16 residues long. This CDR3 is CATRSGAQGYTGELFF. The CDR3 DNA is TGTGCCACCCGATCAGGCGCACAGGGCTACACCGGGGAGCTGTTTTTT.

The CDR3 is CATSRTGTGVETQYF. The CDR3 region has the DNA TGTGCCACCAGCAGAACCGGGACAGGGGTAGAGACCCAGTACTTC. V is TRBV15 and J is TRBJ2-5; TRBD1 matches at 10 bases. The germline CDR1 and CDR2 sequences are LNHNV and YYDKDF (reference sequence). V trimming: 2 bases; J trimming: 4 bases; junction bases outside the gene matches: 4. The length of the CDR3 is 15 residues.

J is TRBJ2-5 and V is TRBV15; no firm D call. Trimming cost V 3 bases and J 4 bases, with 12 bases left between them. The CDR3 loop spans 14 amino acids. Germline assignment: CDR1 LNHNV and CDR2 YYDKDF (reference sequence). In DNA form, the CDR3 reads TGTGCCACCAGCAGCCACTATGCCCTAGAGACCCAGTACTTC. This codes for CATSSHYALETQYF.

The J gene is TRBJ1-5, the V gene TRBV6-5; 9 bases agree with TRBD1. The trim removed 6 bases at V and 7 bases at J, leaving 10 bases unmatched. CDR1 MNHEY and CDR2 SVGAGI come from the germline V gene. This CDR3 is built from 15 residues. CDR3 DNA: TGTGCCAGCAGCGGGGGACAGGGAAGGGGGCAGCCCCAGCATTTT. Its protein is CASSGGQGRGQPQHF.

The V call is TRBV30, the J call TRBJ1-1, with a weak D call TRBD1 (5 bases). This CDR3 has 13 amino acids. The V gene's germline CDR1 is GTSNPN and CDR2 SVGIG (reference sequence). Trimming shortened V by 0 bases and J by 1 base, and 6 bases separated the two germline ends. The CDR3 here is CAWSVRGNTEAFF. The CDR3 DNA follows: TGTGCCTGGAGTGTAAGGGGGAACACTGAAGCTTTCTTT. The full variable domain, completed using reference TRBV30 and TRBJ1-1, is SQTIHQWPATLVQPVGSPLSLECTVEGTSNPNLYWYRQAAGRGLQLLFYSVGIGQISSEVPQNLSASRPQDRQFILSSKKLLLSDSGFYLCAWSVRGNTEAFFGQGTRLTVV.

The CDR3 nucleotides are TGTGCCAGTAGGGGGCCGTCCACAGATACGCAGTATTTT. Translated, it gives CASRGPSTDTQYF. The rearrangement joins TRBV28 to TRBJ2-3; 7 nucleotides agree with TRBD1. CDR1 and CDR2 from the germline V gene are MDHEN and SYDVKM. The CDR3 is 13 residues long. V lost 9 bases to trimming and J lost 2 bases; unmatched junction nucleotides: 5.

The chain uses TRBV4-1 and TRBJ2-3; 12 nucleotides line up with TRBD2. The V segment lost 3 bases and the J segment 5 bases; nucleotides outside the gene matches: 6. CDR3 length: 16 amino acids. Germline values: CDR1 MGHRA, CDR2 YSYEKL. The CDR3 sequence is CASSQRTSGAIDTQYF. Here the CDR3 DNA reads TGCGCCAGCAGCCAGCGGACTAGCGGGGCCATAGATACGCAGTATTTT.

J is TRBJ1-5 and V is TRBV6-6; 7 nucleotides line up with TRBD1. The germline gives CDR1 MNHNY, CDR2 SVGAGI (reference sequence). The CDR3 extends over 16 amino acids. V shed 5 bases and J 0 bases; nucleotides not matched to a gene: 7. CDR3 nucleotides: TGTGCCAGCAGTCGAACAGGGGCGAATAGCAATCAGCCCCAGCATTTT. As protein: CASSRTGANSNQPQHF.

This chain joins TRBV20-1 and TRBJ2-3; 8 nucleotides agree with TRBD2. This CDR3 spans 15 amino acids. Trimming cost V 3 bases and J 2 bases; bases outside gene matches: 7. CDR1 and CDR2 (germline): DFQATT, SNEGSKA (reference sequence). CDR3 nucleotides: TGCAGTGCTAGTAAGCGGGGGAGTTTCACAGATACGCAGTATTTT. Translating it yields CSASKRGSFTDTQYF.

The gene calls are TRBV24-1 and TRBJ1-5; D call uncertain. The CDR3 contains 12 residues. From germline, CDR1 is KGHDR and CDR2 SFDVKD. The ends were cut back, 3 bases at V and 7 bases at J, with 6 bases in the middle. The CDR3 sequence: CATSDPGQPQHF. The CDR3 DNA sequence: TGTGCCACCAGTGATCCCGGGCAGCCCCAGCATTTT.

V and J are TRBV30 and TRBJ1-4; no definite D call. Germline CDR1 GTSNPN, CDR2 SVGIG (reference sequence). CDR3 length: 13 residues. Trimming took off 5 bases at V and 7 bases at J, with 14 bases between the two ends. The CDR3, as DNA: TGTGCCTGGCTCGGTCAGGTTGGTGAAAAACTGTTTTTT. Amino acid sequence: CAWLGQVGEKLFF. Full variable domain (outside the CDR3, taken from reference TRBV30 and TRBJ1-4): SQTIHQWPATLVQPVGSPLSLECTVEGTSNPNLYWYRQAAGRGLQLLFYSVGIGQISSEVPQNLSASRPQDRQFILSSKKLLLSDSGFYLCAWLGQVGEKLFFGSGTQLSVL.

The rearrangement uses TRBV5-1 and TRBJ2-1; 8 bases map to TRBD2. With V trimmed by 4 bases and J by 5 bases, 5 bases remained unmatched. This CDR3 region has 14 residues. Germline V gene data show CDR1 as SGHRS and CDR2 as YFSETQ. CDR3 region: CASSGGTRDNEQFF. CDR3 DNA sequence: TGCGCCAGCAGCGGCGGGACTAGGGACAATGAGCAGTTCTTC.

The V call is TRBV7-9, the J call TRBJ2-1; 13 bases agree with TRBD2. Germline V CDR1 and CDR2: SEHNR, FQNEAQ (reference sequence). The V and J ends lost 5 bases and 6 bases, in that order; junction bases with no gene match: 10. The length of the CDR3 is 17 residues. In DNA form, the CDR3 reads TGTGCCAGCAGCCCCCTCCGGACTAGCGGGGGTCTCAATGAGCAGTTCTTC. It encodes CASSPLRTSGGLNEQFF. Together with reference TRBV7-9 and TRBJ2-1, the CDR3 gives the full variable domain: DTGVSQNPRHKITKRGQNVTFRCDPISEHNRLYWYRQTLGQGPEFLTYFQNEAQLEKSRLLSDRFSAERPKGSFSTLEIQRTEQGDSAMYLCASSPLRTSGGLNEQFFGPGTRLTVL.

This clone was observed once. The CDR3 loop reads CASNARGLLGTEAFF. DNA of the CDR3: TGTGCCAGCAATGCCAGGGGGCTCCTGGGTACTGAAGCTTTCTTT. The J gene is TRBJ1-1, the V gene TRBV28; TRBD1 matches 8 bases. V lost 7 bases and J lost 5; bases outside the gene matches: 12. Germline CDR1 MDHEN, CDR2 SYDVKM. CDR3 length equals 15 residues.

V and J are TRBV28 and TRBJ1-5; 10 bases align to TRBD1. The CDR3 runs 18 residues. The V and J ends lost 5 bases and 0 bases, in that order; junction bases with no gene match: 10. Looked up from germline, CDR1 is MDHEN and CDR2 is SYDVKM. The chain's CDR3 is CASSTQTGGDNSNQPQHF. CDR3 DNA sequence: TGTGCCAGCAGTACCCAGACAGGGGGCGATAATAGCAATCAGCCCCAGCATTTT.

The gene calls are TRBV5-1 and TRBJ1-4; 7 bases agree with TRBD1. Per the germline V gene, CDR1 is SGHRS and CDR2 is YFSETQ. CDR3 length: 14 amino acids. V lost 4 bases, J lost 7 bases, and 7 bases stayed unmatched. The CDR3 nucleotides are TGCGCCAGCAGCCAAGGGGGCGCGGGTGAAAAACTGTTTTTT. This sequence encodes CASSQGGAGEKLFF.

The V gene is TRBV7-7, the J gene TRBJ2-1; D perhaps matches TRBD2 (6 bases). The V gene lost 1 base and the J gene lost 1 base, with 14 bases spanning the gap. The CDR3 sequence is 17 residues long. CDR1 and CDR2 from the germline V gene are SSHAT and FNYEAQ (reference sequence). Here the CDR3 DNA reads TGTGCCAGCAGCTTAGATCGGGGGACTGGTTCCTACAATGAGCAGTTCTTC. Its translation: CASSLDRGTGSYNEQFF.

The chain links TRBV3-1 (or the pseudogene TRBV3-2) to TRBJ1-1; 8 positions match TRBD1. V lost 4 bases and J lost 8; bases outside the gene matches: 6. This CDR3 is 13 amino acids long. Germline V gene sequence: CDR1 LGHDT, CDR2 YNNKEL (reference sequence). As DNA, the CDR3 is TGTGCCAGCAGCCTGACAGGGGAAGCCGAAGCTTTCTTT. Its translation is CASSLTGEAEAFF.

The chain employs TRBV5-1 and TRBJ2-3; 12 nucleotides line up with TRBD2. CDR1 is SGHRS and CDR2 is YFSETQ in the germline V gene. The CDR3 has 16 amino acids. J gave up 4 bases and V 4 bases, and 7 bases lay outside the gene matches. The CDR3 is CASSPRTSGAPDTQYF. As DNA, the CDR3 is TGCGCCAGCAGCCCACGGACTAGCGGGGCGCCAGATACGCAGTATTTT.

The chain combines TRBV5-1 with TRBJ1-1, with 9 bases that match TRBD1. CDR1 and CDR2 from the germline V gene are SGHRS and YFSETQ. Trimming at V came to 6 bases and at J to 4 bases, leaving 7 bases not matched to a gene. The CDR3 has 14 residues. The CDR3 nucleotides are TGCGCCAGCAACCAAGCGACAGGGGGCACTGAAGCTTTCTTT. Translated: CASNQATGGTEAFF.

This clone was detected only once. The chain links TRBV2 to TRBJ2-1; D gene unclear. The CDR3 totals 14 residues. CDR1 SNHLY and CDR2 FYNNEI come from the germline V gene. The V gene lost 8 bases and the J gene lost 2 bases, with 13 bases spanning the gap. The CDR3: CASPVGRTYNEQFF. The CDR3, as DNA: TGTGCCAGCCCTGTCGGTAGAACCTACAATGAGCAGTTCTTC.

V is TRBV9 and J is TRBJ2-3; 9 bases are shared with TRBD2. Unmatched junction bases numbered 9, after V lost 0 bases and J lost 7 bases. The CDR3 contains 16 residues. The V gene's germline CDR1 is SGDLS and CDR2 YYNGEE. The CDR3 region has the DNA TGTGCCAGCAGCGTAGTTGGCGGGGGGGCCTGGAATACGCAGTATTTT. Its protein is CASSVVGGGAWNTQYF. The variable domain in full, with the rest retrieved from reference TRBV9 and TRBJ2-3, is DSGVTQTPKHLITATGQRVTLRCSPRSGDLSVYWYQQSLDQGLQFLIQYYNGEERAKGNILERFSAQQFPDLHSELNLSSLELGDSALYFCASSVVGGGAWNTQYFGPGTRLTVL.

The chain couples TRBV29-1 to TRBJ2-5, with D perhaps TRBD1 (5 bases). This CDR3 has 14 residues. Germline-derived CDR1 and CDR2 are SQVTM and ANQGSEA. The V end lost 5 bases, the J end lost 4 bases, and 17 bases lay between the germline ends. The CDR3 spells CSVSMQGSRETQYF. The CDR3, as DNA: TGCAGCGTTTCGATGCAGGGTTCGAGAGAGACCCAGTACTTC.

V usage is TRBV3-1 (or the pseudogene TRBV3-2) and J usage is TRBJ1-2; tentatively, D is TRBD1 (6 bases). V dropped 1 base and J dropped 1 base, with 10 bases sitting between them. The CDR3 covers 15 residues. The V gene's germline CDR1 is LGHDT and CDR2 YNNKEL (reference sequence). In nucleotides, the CDR3 is TGTGCCAGCAGCCAAGGAAAAGGGGGTAACTATGGCTACACCTTC. Protein sequence: CASSQGKGGNYGYTF.